This paragraph covers one T cell receptor (beta chain) sequence. The antigen remains unidentified. The sample originates from a study of chemoradiotherapy in HPV16-positive cancers. Method: immunoSEQ multiplex PCR; TCRdb's copy keeps in-frame clones and lacks some. Counted here are about 770 clones, roughly 20% occurring once; the ten biggest clones make up about 13%. Study findings and constraints: Functional assays defining HPV-specific T cells used only a couple of HPV16-positive patients.

Trimming at V came to 6 bases and at J to 7 bases, leaving 8 bases not matched to a gene. The CDR3 totals 15 residues. Germline V lookup: CDR1 MNHEY, CDR2 SVGAGI. The chain employs TRBV6-5 and TRBJ1-6, with 8 bases matching TRBD1. Sampling was performed from a patient who underwent chemoradiotherapy. The sequence came from a human donor with HPV-associated anogenital cancer. The CDR3 nucleotides read TGTGCCAGCAGCACTCACAGGGGGGAGAATTCACCCCTCCACTTT. Translating gives CASSTHRGENSPLHF.